Sequencing of this T cell receptor (beta chain) was carried out in a study of cytomegalovirus exposure and HLA in healthy donors. The wider study: As an earlier analysis found, about 190 million T cells yielded 100 million to 130 million unique TCR beta sequences. General study points: Rates of TCR association differed by HLA locus in a later analysis, with DRB1 highest and HLA-C lowest. There were some V segments, including TRBV6-2 and TRBV6-3, excluded as indistinguishable.

The V end lost 6 bases, the J end lost 2 bases, and 16 bases lay between the germline ends. In germline, CDR1 is SNHLY, CDR2 FYNNEI. CDR3 length: 15 residues. To note about this clone: Its antigen is still unknown.

The PCR employed 60 Vbeta primers together with 13 Jbeta primers. Data came from immunoSEQ multiplex PCR; TCRdb stores just in-frame clones and leaves some out. The sample includes roughly 120,000 clones. The sequence was collected from a young man in good health and CMV-seronegative. The sample consisted of PBMCs. J is TRBJ1-1 and V is TRBV2, with a possible D match to TRBD1 (6 bases). CDR3 residues: CASSPQGGGNTEAFF. The CDR3 DNA reads TGTGCCAGCAGCCCGCAAGGGGGGGGTAACACTGAAGCTTTCTTT.